The rows below give T cell receptor beta chains drawn from one sample of a study of somatic mutations in cytotoxic T cells in rheumatoid arthritis. The table came from immunoSEQ multiplex PCR; TCRdb's copy has only in-frame clones and leaves some out. This sample carries 15,000 to 20,000 clones, around three quarters of them seen once, and the ten largest clones take approximately 12%. Material for sequencing was CD8+ T cells sorted from blood. Source of these receptors: an adult with rheumatoid arthritis. Each CDR3 is given with its conserved first and last residue. Each record gives: clone size, J gene, D gene, V gene, CDR3 protein, CDR3 DNA. D genes are given only for firm matches. Part of the rows lack a size; the others show once, few, many or a class for expanded clones.

clone_size: few
j_call: TRBJ1-2
d_call: -
v_call: TRBV4-2
cdr3_aa: CASSRPGDYGYTF
cdr3_nt: TGTGCCAGCAGCCGACCAGGGGACTATGGCTACACCTTC

clone_size: -
j_call: TRBJ2-3
d_call: TRBD1
v_call: TRBV5-1
cdr3_aa: CASSFGTGTDTQYF
cdr3_nt: TGCGCCAGCAGCTTCGGGACAGGGACAGATACGCAGTATTTT

clone_size: few
j_call: TRBJ1-4
d_call: -
v_call: TRBV14
cdr3_aa: CASSQYSINEKLFF
cdr3_nt: TGTGCCAGCAGCCAATATTCCATCAATGAAAAACTGTTTTTT

clone_size: -
j_call: TRBJ1-2
d_call: TRBD1
v_call: TRBV27
cdr3_aa: CASSFATGGYGYTF
cdr3_nt: TGTGCCAGCAGTTTTGCGACAGGGGGTTATGGCTACACCTTC

clone_size: -
j_call: TRBJ1-2
d_call: TRBD1
v_call: TRBV29-1
cdr3_aa: CSVEESGQANYGYTF
cdr3_nt: TGCAGCGTTGAAGAATCGGGACAGGCGAACTATGGCTACACCTTC

clone_size: -
j_call: TRBJ2-1
d_call: TRBD1
v_call: TRBV7-3
cdr3_aa: CASSRTGFVNEQFF
cdr3_nt: TGTGCCAGCAGCAGGACAGGGTTTGTTAATGAGCAGTTCTTC

clone_size: -
j_call: TRBJ2-7
d_call: -
v_call: TRBV9
cdr3_aa: CASSVAEGEQYF
cdr3_nt: TGTGCCAGCAGCGTAGCTGAGGGAGAGCAGTACTTC

clone_size: -
j_call: TRBJ2-3
d_call: TRBD2
v_call: TRBV11-2
cdr3_aa: CASSLGLRAGGPTDTQYF
cdr3_nt: TGTGCCAGCAGCTTAGGACTCCGAGCGGGGGGGCCGACAGATACGCAGTATTTT

clone_size: -
j_call: TRBJ1-5
d_call: -
v_call: TRBV27
cdr3_aa: CASSSRGVNQPQHF
cdr3_nt: TGTGCCAGCAGCAGTAGGGGGGTCAATCAGCCCCAGCATTTT

clone_size: -
j_call: TRBJ1-6
d_call: -
v_call: TRBV27
cdr3_aa: CASSSPPDSGNSPLHF
cdr3_nt: TGTGCCAGCAGTTCCCCCCCGGACAGTGGAAATTCACCCCTCCACTTT

clone_size: -
j_call: TRBJ1-6
d_call: -
v_call: TRBV9
cdr3_aa: CASSGEGYNSPLHF
cdr3_nt: TGTGCCAGCAGTGGGGAGGGCTATAATTCACCCCTCCACTTT

clone_size: once
j_call: TRBJ1-2
d_call: -
v_call: TRBV7-9
cdr3_aa: CASSLGEYGYTF
cdr3_nt: TGTGCCAGCAGCTTAGGGGAGTATGGCTACACCTTC

clone_size: -
j_call: TRBJ1-6
d_call: TRBD1
v_call: TRBV28
cdr3_aa: CASSHQQGVYSPLHF
cdr3_nt: TGTGCCAGCAGTCATCAACAGGGGGTTTACTCACCCCTCCACTTT

clone_size: few
j_call: TRBJ1-5
d_call: TRBD1
v_call: TRBV6-4
cdr3_aa: CASSDGAGGQPQHF
cdr3_nt: TGTGCCAGCAGTGACGGGGCAGGGGGTCAGCCCCAGCATTTT

clone_size: -
j_call: TRBJ2-5
d_call: -
v_call: TRBV27
cdr3_aa: CASSLGGMETQYF
cdr3_nt: TGTGCCAGCAGTTTAGGAGGGATGGAGACCCAGTACTTC

clone_size: -
j_call: TRBJ2-5
d_call: TRBD2
v_call: TRBV4-1
cdr3_aa: CASSQDPSGGQETQYF
cdr3_nt: TGCGCCAGCAGCCAAGACCCCAGCGGGGGCCAAGAGACCCAGTACTTC

clone_size: -
j_call: TRBJ2-3
d_call: TRBD2
v_call: TRBV11-2
cdr3_aa: CASSLGSASGGAEADTQYF
cdr3_nt: TGTGCCAGCAGTCTAGGGAGCGCTAGCGGGGGGGCCGAGGCAGATACGCAGTATTTT

clone_size: -
j_call: TRBJ1-1
d_call: TRBD1
v_call: TRBV9
cdr3_aa: CASSEWDRADTEAFF
cdr3_nt: TGTGCCAGCAGCGAGTGGGACAGGGCGGACACTGAAGCTTTCTTT

clone_size: -
j_call: TRBJ2-1
d_call: TRBD1
v_call: TRBV7-9
cdr3_aa: CASSLARQGGYNEQFF
cdr3_nt: TGTGCCAGCAGCTTAGCAAGACAGGGTGGCTACAATGAGCAGTTCTTC

clone_size: -
j_call: TRBJ2-4
d_call: -
v_call: TRBV5-6
cdr3_aa: CASSLGGRNIQYF
cdr3_nt: TGTGCCAGCAGCTTGGGGGGTAGAAACATTCAGTACTTC

clone_size: -
j_call: TRBJ2-5
d_call: -
v_call: TRBV11-2
cdr3_aa: CASSSRTGMETQYF
cdr3_nt: TGTGCCAGCAGCTCCAGAACAGGGATGGAGACCCAGTACTTC

clone_size: -
j_call: TRBJ2-7
d_call: TRBD2
v_call: TRBV6-1
cdr3_aa: CASAPPRETYEQYF
cdr3_nt: TGTGCCAGCGCACCCCCGCGGGAGACCTACGAGCAGTACTTC

clone_size: -
j_call: TRBJ1-1
d_call: -
v_call: TRBV4-1
cdr3_aa: CASSQDLVNTEAFF
cdr3_nt: TGCGCCAGCAGCCAAGATTTAGTGAACACTGAAGCTTTCTTT

clone_size: -
j_call: TRBJ2-1
d_call: TRBD1
v_call: TRBV6-1
cdr3_aa: CASREPGQGVNEQFF
cdr3_nt: TGTGCCAGCAGGGAACCGGGACAGGGTGTGAATGAGCAGTTCTTC

clone_size: -
j_call: TRBJ2-5
d_call: TRBD2
v_call: TRBV7-6
cdr3_aa: CASSLGSGGPGETQYF
cdr3_nt: TGTGCCAGCAGCTTGGGTAGCGGGGGGCCCGGTGAGACCCAGTACTTC

clone_size: -
j_call: TRBJ1-4
d_call: TRBD1
v_call: TRBV30
cdr3_aa: CAWSAAGTGDF
cdr3_nt: TGTGCCTGGAGTGCAGCCGGGACAGGGGATTTT

clone_size: once
j_call: TRBJ1-1
d_call: -
v_call: TRBV11-2
cdr3_aa: CASTGGGRSLMNTEAFF
cdr3_nt: TGTGCCAGCACCGGTGGCGGTAGATCTCTTATGAACACTGAAGCTTTCTTT

clone_size: -
j_call: TRBJ2-6
d_call: TRBD1
v_call: TRBV15
cdr3_aa: CATSRAAAGGFSGANVLTF
cdr3_nt: TGTGCCACCAGCAGAGCGGCGGCAGGGGGCTTCTCTGGGGCCAACGTCCTGACTTTC

clone_size: -
j_call: TRBJ2-1
d_call: TRBD1
v_call: TRBV27
cdr3_aa: CASSPPETGFYNEQFF
cdr3_nt: TGTGCCAGCAGTCCCCCCGAGACAGGGTTCTACAATGAGCAGTTCTTC

clone_size: -
j_call: TRBJ2-1
d_call: -
v_call: TRBV28
cdr3_aa: CASEVDREMKNNEQFF
cdr3_nt: TGTGCCAGCGAAGTAGATCGAGAAATGAAAAACAATGAGCAGTTCTTC

clone_size: once
j_call: TRBJ2-3
d_call: -
v_call: TRBV7-9
cdr3_aa: CASSLFEDF
cdr3_nt: TGTGCCAGCAGCTTATTCGAGGATTTT

clone_size: few
j_call: TRBJ1-3
d_call: -
v_call: TRBV7-2
cdr3_aa: CASSATQGINTIYF
cdr3_nt: TGTGCCAGCAGCGCAACACAGGGTATCAACACCATATATTTT

clone_size: -
j_call: TRBJ1-1
d_call: -
v_call: TRBV5-1
cdr3_aa: CASSLGREAFF
cdr3_nt: TGCGCCAGCAGCTTAGGACGTGAAGCTTTCTTT

clone_size: few
j_call: TRBJ2-7
d_call: -
v_call: TRBV4-1
cdr3_aa: CASSQENRNSYEQYF
cdr3_nt: TGCGCCAGCAGCCAAGAAAACAGGAATTCCTACGAGCAGTACTTC

clone_size: few
j_call: TRBJ1-6
d_call: TRBD1
v_call: TRBV2
cdr3_aa: CASRGGPGQGYSPLHF
cdr3_nt: TGTGCCAGCAGGGGGGGACCGGGACAGGGGTATTCACCCCTCCACTTT

clone_size: -
j_call: TRBJ2-3
d_call: -
v_call: TRBV7-8
cdr3_aa: CASRFGTTDTQYF
cdr3_nt: TGTGCCAGCAGGTTTGGAACCACAGATACGCAGTATTTT

clone_size: -
j_call: TRBJ1-2
d_call: -
v_call: TRBV9
cdr3_aa: CASSTPGVLGDGYTF
cdr3_nt: TGTGCCAGCAGCACCCCGGGGGTACTAGGGGATGGCTACACCTTC

clone_size: -
j_call: TRBJ2-6
d_call: -
v_call: TRBV4-2
cdr3_aa: CASSQEAVSGANVLTF
cdr3_nt: TGTGCCAGCAGCCAAGAAGCTGTCTCTGGGGCCAACGTCCTGACTTTC

clone_size: few
j_call: TRBJ2-1
d_call: TRBD2
v_call: TRBV28
cdr3_aa: CASSFRGGWNEQFF
cdr3_nt: TGTGCCAGCAGTTTTCGGGGGGGCTGGAATGAGCAGTTCTTC

clone_size: once
j_call: TRBJ1-5
d_call: -
v_call: TRBV5-1
cdr3_aa: CASSDGRDSNQPQHF
cdr3_nt: TGCGCCAGCAGCGACGGACGGGATAGCAATCAGCCCCAGCATTTT

clone_size: -
j_call: TRBJ2-2
d_call: TRBD1
v_call: TRBV6-5
cdr3_aa: CASSPGQGNTGELFF
cdr3_nt: TGTGCCAGCAGCCCTGGACAGGGGAACACCGGGGAGCTGTTTTTT

clone_size: medium-sized
j_call: TRBJ2-3
d_call: TRBD1
v_call: TRBV9
cdr3_aa: CASKGTGSTDTQYF
cdr3_nt: TGTGCCAGCAAGGGGACAGGGTCTACAGATACGCAGTATTTT

clone_size: -
j_call: TRBJ2-5
d_call: TRBD1
v_call: TRBV4-1
cdr3_aa: CASSQPRGRETQYF
cdr3_nt: TGCGCCAGCAGCCAACCAAGGGGGCGGGAGACCCAGTACTTC